These 7 T cell receptor beta chains share one sample of origin, sequenced in a study of blood T cell repertoires in COVID-19 (dated by TCRdb to the early 2020s). Libraries came from the immunoSEQ multiplex PCR assay. In its TCRdb copy, this immuneACCESS table keeps in-frame sequences only and misses some clones. Where compared with another copy, unresolved V genes explain less than half of these, and the others have no known cause. The sample records under 300,000 clones, 88% of which are singletons. Of the sample, approximately 2% falls within the top ten clones. Sequenced material: PBMCs or T cells enriched from blood (not recorded which). The receptors were sampled from a woman aged 55-69 years in a cohort exposed to, infected with or recovered from COVID-19 (not recorded which).

The chain joins TRBV18 to TRBJ2-3, with 7 nucleotides matching TRBD1. Per germline, CDR1 KGHSH and CDR2 LQKENI. The CDR3 is 15 residues long. V lost 6 bases and J lost 2; bases outside the gene matches: 8. The CDR3 bases are TGTGCCAGCTCGGCTACCAGGGGGTCCACAGATACGCAGTATTTT. This codes for CASSATRGSTDTQYF.

The chain carries TRBV20-1 and TRBJ2-7; D is ambiguous. Trimming cost V 1 base and J 5 bases, with 6 bases left between them. Germline V gene sequence: CDR1 DFQATT, CDR2 SNEGSKA (reference sequence). The length of the CDR3 is 11 residues. CDR3 sequence reads: CSARVENEQYF. The CDR3, as DNA: TGCAGTGCTAGAGTCGAGAACGAGCAGTACTTC.

The J gene is TRBJ2-1, the V gene TRBV7-9; D is unresolved. From germline, CDR1 is SEHNR and CDR2 FQNEAQ (reference sequence). This CDR3 region has 17 residues. Trimming shortened V by 1 base and J by 3 bases, and 16 bases separated the two germline ends. Here the CDR3 reads CASSLGQTNTFYNEQFF. In DNA, the CDR3 is TGTGCCAGCAGCTTAGGCCAGACAAATACCTTCTACAATGAGCAGTTCTTC.

The rearrangement joins TRBV6-5 to TRBJ1-1; TRBD1 might be the D (6 bases). Germline loops: CDR1 MNHEY, CDR2 SVGAGI. The CDR3 covers 13 residues. The V end was cut by 6 bases, the J end by 4 bases, with 12 bases between. For the CDR3, the DNA is TGTGCCAGCAGCGGACAGTTTGTCACTGAAGCTTTCTTT. It encodes CASSGQFVTEAFF.

The rearrangement joins TRBV21-1 to TRBJ2-5; the table's D gene call, TRBD1, was not cross checked with the DNA. TRBV21-1 is assigned pseudogene status. This CDR3 has 12 amino acids. The CDR3 DNA reads as TGTGCCAGCAGCCAGGGGGAGGAGACCCAGTACTTC. It yields the protein CASSQGEETQYF.

The V and J genes are TRBV6-5 and TRBJ1-2; 7 bases fit TRBD1. In germline, CDR1 is MNHEY, CDR2 SVGAGI. V was pared by 7 bases and J by 9 bases, with 14 bases of the junction left unmatched. There are 14 residues in the CDR3. This chain's CDR3 is CASTLTGRTARYTF. CDR3 in DNA: TGTGCCAGCACCCTGACAGGGAGGACGGCGCGCTACACCTTC.

V gene TRBV10-2 combines with J gene TRBJ2-3; D unclear. V was pared by 0 bases and J by 6 bases, with 7 bases between. This CDR3 has 13 residues. The V gene's germline CDR1 is WSHSY and CDR2 SAAADI. The CDR3 here is CASSESNFDTQYF. The CDR3 DNA is TGCGCCAGCAGTGAGTCCAATTTCGATACGCAGTATTTT.